Below, 31 T cell receptor beta chains from the same sample are listed, as sequenced in a study of T cells expressing NK-cell markers (dated by TCRdb to between 2020 and 2021). The library was built by means of 5' RACE. TCRdb records Illumina HiSeq 2000 as the sequencer. TCRdb reprocessed the reads; each CDR3 protein sequence makes one entry, and DNA is unavailable. This sample's table contains fewer than 550,000 distinct CDR3 sequences. Of the sample, roughly 1.4% falls within the top ten clones. Sequencing used blood T cells: a sorted CD56 or NKG2C T cell subset, CD4+ or CD8+ T cells, or bulk PBMC T cells (not recorded which). The receptors shown here come from a woman between 45 and 60 years old in good health. Donor details come from another sample of the same person, matched by shared clones.

The J gene is TRBJ1-1, the V gene TRBV7-3. The CDR3 extends over 14 amino acids. The germline V gene encodes CDR1 SGHTA and CDR2 FQGTGA. CDR3: CASSLQAAGTEAFF.

The chain links TRBV30 to TRBJ2-5. The CDR3 has 15 amino acids. Germline V lookup: CDR1 GTSNPN, CDR2 SVGIG (reference sequence). The CDR3 loop reads CAWSVGVADQETQYF. Complete variable domain (other parts from reference TRBV30 and TRBJ2-5): SQTIHQWPATLVQPVGSPLSLECTVEGTSNPNLYWYRQAAGRGLQLLFYSVGIGQISSEVPQNLSASRPQDRQFILSSKKLLLSDSGFYLCAWSVGVADQETQYFGPGTRLLVL.

The rearrangement uses TRBV15 and TRBJ2-3; TCRdb reports TRBD1, a call that lacks DNA to check it against. The length of the CDR3 is 16 residues. The germline V gene encodes CDR1 LNHNV and CDR2 YYDKDF (reference sequence). This CDR3 is CATSREGQGATDTQYF.

This chain uses TRBV11-2 with TRBJ2-1; the D gene TCRdb calls, TRBD2, cannot be checked with no DNA. The germline V gene encodes CDR1 SGHAT and CDR2 FQNNGV. The CDR3 covers 16 residues. CDR3 residues: CASSLDLAGVRYEQFF.

The gene calls are TRBV21-1 and TRBJ1-5; TCRdb's D call of TRBD1 is untestable without DNA. TRBV21-1 is classified as a pseudogene. The CDR3 totals 16 residues. The CDR3 region is CASRERGRGSNQPQHF.

The rearrangement uses TRBV5-1 and TRBJ2-1; TCRdb selects TRBD1, and the lack of DNA leaves this call unchecked. The CDR3 totals 14 residues. CDR1 and CDR2 (germline): SGHRS, YFSETQ. CDR3 sequence reads: CASSLPGQYNEQFF. The full variable domain, rest sourced from reference TRBV5-1 and TRBJ2-1, is KAGVTQTPRYLIKTRGQQVTLSCSPISGHRSVSWYQQTPGQGLQFLFEYFSETQRNKGNFPGRFSGRQFSNSRSEMNVSTLELGDSALYLCASSLPGQYNEQFFGPGTRLTVL.

The chain uses TRBV7-2 and TRBJ2-2. Germline lookup yields CDR1 SGHTA and CDR2 FQGNSA. This CDR3 has 15 amino acids. This CDR3 is CASSPGVAGTGELFF.

The rearrangement uses TRBV4-1 and TRBJ2-3. CDR3 length equals 15 residues. Germline CDR1 is MGHRA and CDR2 is YSYEKL. The CDR3 here is CASSQGRIDTDTQYF.

This chain joins TRBV29-1 and TRBJ2-7; no DNA is available, so the TRBD2 call from TCRdb remains unchecked. CDR1 and CDR2 from the germline V gene are SQVTM and ANQGSEA. The length of the CDR3 is 15 residues. This CDR3 reads CSVRPGASGYYEQYF.

The rearrangement uses TRBV20-1 and TRBJ1-2. The CDR3 has 13 residues. Germline V CDR1 and CDR2: DFQATT, SNEGSKA (reference sequence). The CDR3 region is CSASPNGVGGYTF.

V usage is TRBV15 and J usage is TRBJ2-2; as DNA is missing, the TRBD2 call by TCRdb cannot be tested. The length of the CDR3 is 16 residues. Germline CDR1 and CDR2: LNHNV and YYDKDF (reference sequence). This chain's CDR3 is CATRGPRGEGTGELFF.

The J gene is TRBJ1-5, the V gene TRBV10-3. This CDR3 spans 15 amino acids. Germline V CDR1 and CDR2: ENHRY, SYGVKD. CDR3 sequence: CAISVGGFSNQPQHF.

This sequence joins TRBV7-9 and TRBJ2-2; TCRdb selects TRBD2, and the lack of DNA leaves this call unchecked. Germline V lookup: CDR1 SEHNR, CDR2 FQNEAQ (reference sequence). This CDR3 is built from 14 residues. CDR3 loop: CASSGRTNTGELFF.

The chain combines TRBV10-3 with TRBJ2-7; TCRdb gives TRBD2 as the D gene, but with no DNA this cannot be confirmed. Germline CDR1 ENHRY, CDR2 SYGVKD. CDR3 length: 15 residues. The CDR3 protein is CAISRTSGSSYEQYF.

This sequence joins TRBV14 and TRBJ2-1; TCRdb's D call, TRBD1, is unchecked because there is no DNA. In germline, CDR1 is SGHDN, CDR2 FVKESK. There are 18 residues in the CDR3. This chain's CDR3 is CASSQVGGEGGGYNEQFF. Full variable domain (outside the CDR3, taken from reference TRBV14 and TRBJ2-1): EAGVTQFPSHSVIEKGQTVTLRCDPISGHDNLYWYRRVMGKEIKFLLHFVKESKQDESGMPNNRFLAERTGGTYSTLKVQPAELEDSGVYFCASSQVGGEGGGYNEQFFGPGTRLTVL.

CDR3 residues: CASSLDPGVGYTF. The chain carries TRBV11-2 and TRBJ1-2; TCRdb lists TRBD1, though no DNA is available to test this call. This CDR3 contains 13 residues. Germline CDR1 SGHAT, CDR2 FQNNGV.

This chain links TRBV5-1 with TRBJ2-5; absent DNA, TCRdb's TRBD2 call cannot be checked. The CDR3 sequence is 16 residues long. Germline CDR1 SGHRS, CDR2 YFSETQ. CDR3 in amino acids: CASSPLAGGEKETQYF.

V usage is TRBV11-3 and J usage is TRBJ2-1; lacking DNA, the TRBD1 call made by TCRdb goes unchecked. Germline assignment: CDR1 SGHNT and CDR2 YENEEA. This CDR3 contains 14 residues. CDR3 region: CASSGQGLDNEQFF.

The chain carries TRBV9 and TRBJ2-1. Germline values: CDR1 SGDLS, CDR2 YYNGEE. The CDR3 is 16 amino acids. The CDR3 sequence: CASSVGGRNSWNEQFF.

The rearrangement uses TRBV4-2 and TRBJ2-2. Germline assignment: CDR1 LGHNA and CDR2 YNFKEQ. The CDR3 runs to 15 residues. The CDR3 loop reads CASSQATVNTGELFF.

The CDR3 is CSALRRDTDTQYF. V usage is TRBV20-1 and J usage is TRBJ2-3; TCRdb outputs TRBD1, but without DNA this stays unchecked. CDR3 length: 13 residues. Germline loops: CDR1 DFQATT, CDR2 SNEGSKA (reference sequence).

This chain connects TRBV12-3 or TRBV12-4 to TRBJ2-7; TCRdb returns TRBD1, unconfirmable since there is no DNA. The CDR3 has 13 residues. The CDR3: CASSRDRVVEQYF.

V usage is TRBV3-1 and J usage is TRBJ2-3; TCRdb selects TRBD2, and the lack of DNA leaves this call unchecked. Looked up from germline, CDR1 is LGHDT and CDR2 is YNNKEL (reference sequence). The CDR3 contains 19 residues. The CDR3 is CASSQVGTSGSSSTDTQYF.

The chain has TRBV5-1 and TRBJ2-5; the TRBD1 assignment by TCRdb is unverifiable without DNA. CDR3 length equals 16 residues. Germline V gives CDR1 SGHRS, CDR2 YFSETQ. Here the CDR3 reads CASSLYGTGGQETQYF.

The V and J genes are TRBV7-8 and TRBJ1-5; the D call of TRBD1 rests on TCRdb alone, since no DNA is present to check it. Looked up from germline, CDR1 is SGHVS and CDR2 is FQNEAQ. This CDR3 is built from 16 residues. CDR3 protein: CASSRTAYDPDQPQHF.

The rearrangement links TRBV19 to TRBJ2-3; TCRdb proposes TRBD2, but this gene call is untestable without DNA. From germline, CDR1 is LNHDA and CDR2 SQIVND (reference sequence). This CDR3 is built from 15 residues. CDR3 region: CASSQLAKPTDTQYF.

The rearrangement links TRBV6-2 or TRBV6-3 to TRBJ1-1; lacking DNA, the TRBD1 call made by TCRdb goes unchecked. Germline V gene lookup returns CDR1 MNHEY and CDR2 SVGEGT. The CDR3 is 13 residues long. CDR3 amino acids: CASSSGAFLGAFF.

CDR3 protein: CASSAGGRQNTEAFF. This chain joins TRBV11-1 and TRBJ1-1. The CDR3 contains 15 residues. Looked up from germline, CDR1 is SGHAT and CDR2 is FQDESV (reference sequence).

The V and J genes are TRBV2 and TRBJ2-3; TCRdb's assignment of TRBD2 cannot be checked, as there is no DNA. The length of the CDR3 is 15 residues. Germline CDR1 SNHLY, CDR2 FYNNEI. CDR3: CASSAQDLYTDTQYF. Filled out from reference TRBV2 and TRBJ2-3, the complete variable domain reads EPEVTQTPSHQVTQMGQEVILRCVPISNHLYFYWYRQILGQKVEFLVSFYNNEISEKSEIFDDQFSVERPDGSNFTLKIRSTKLEDSAMYFCASSAQDLYTDTQYFGPGTRLTVL.

V usage is TRBV2 and J usage is TRBJ2-1; TCRdb indicates TRBD2, and absent DNA this call remains unverified. The CDR3 consists of 13 residues. Germline CDR1 is SNHLY and CDR2 is FYNNEI. The CDR3 loop is CAGAGAGYNEQFF.

This chain links TRBV6-6 with TRBJ2-5; TCRdb calls TRBD2, which cannot be checked without DNA. CDR3 length equals 17 residues. Germline V gene data show CDR1 as MNHNY and CDR2 as SVGAGI (reference sequence). The CDR3 loop is CASLPEGSGRARKTQYF.